Listed below are T cell receptor beta chains from one sample, sequenced in a study of identical twins. MiXCR was run by TCRdb on the 5' RACE reads, yielding one entry per CDR3 protein. The table includes approximately 220,000 distinct CDR3 sequences, around 10% detected once. Sequenced: memory (CD45RO+) T cells sorted from blood. These receptors were taken from a young woman in good health. The CDR3 runs from the conserved cysteine through the conserved F or W. The D gene is left open where the match is weak. A clone size is listed for some rows: how often the clone was seen (once, few, many), or a class if it is expanded.

CDR3 DNA: TGCGCCAGCTCCGGGACAGGCATTCCAGATACGCAGTATTTT; CDR3 protein: CASSGTGIPDTQYF; V gene: TRBV5-1; D gene: TRBD1; J gene: TRBJ2-3; clone size: many
CDR3 DNA: TGTGCCAGCAGCGTAGACTTCTCTGGAGAGACCCAGTACTTC; CDR3 protein: CASSVDFSGETQYF; V gene: TRBV9; D gene: NA; J gene: TRBJ2-5; clone size: few
CDR3 DNA: TGTGCCAGTAGTATGCGGACCACACTTAGCACAGATACGCAGTATTTT; CDR3 protein: CASSMRTTLSTDTQYF; V gene: TRBV19; D gene: NA; J gene: TRBJ2-3; clone size: NA
CDR3 DNA: TGTGCGGCGGGCCGCTCCTACAATGAGCAGTTCTTC; CDR3 protein: CAAGRSYNEQFF; V gene: TRBV9; D gene: NA; J gene: TRBJ2-1; clone size: few
CDR3 DNA: TGCGCCAGCAGCCCCTACCCGGGCCCCAGAGAGACCCAGTACTTC; CDR3 protein: CASSPYPGPRETQYF; V gene: TRBV5-1; D gene: NA; J gene: TRBJ2-5; clone size: many
CDR3 DNA: TGTGCCAGCACCTCAAATCAGGGCTCGCAGTATTTT; CDR3 protein: CASTSNQGSQYF; V gene: TRBV12-3/TRBV12-4; D gene: NA; J gene: TRBJ2-3; clone size: many
CDR3 DNA: TGCAGTGCAACTAAGGACCCGGCTTTAGAGACCCAGTACTTC; CDR3 protein: CSATKDPALETQYF; V gene: TRBV20-1; D gene: NA; J gene: TRBJ2-5; clone size: NA
CDR3 DNA: TGTGCCGCTCAGGGACAGGGCTCCCACGAGCAGTACTTC; CDR3 protein: CAAQGQGSHEQYF; V gene: TRBV10-3; D gene: TRBD1; J gene: TRBJ2-7; clone size: few
CDR3 DNA: TGTGCCAGCAGCCCCTCAGCCACAGATACGCAGTATTTT; CDR3 protein: CASSPSATDTQYF; V gene: TRBV27; D gene: NA; J gene: TRBJ2-3; clone size: NA
CDR3 DNA: TGTGCCATCAGCGGGTCGTCGACAGACTCTGGGGCCAACGTCCTGACTTTC; CDR3 protein: CAISGSSTDSGANVLTF; V gene: TRBV10-3; D gene: NA; J gene: TRBJ2-6; clone size: few
CDR3 DNA: TGTGCCAGCAGCTTAGAAGCCACAGATACGCAGTATTTT; CDR3 protein: CASSLEATDTQYF; V gene: TRBV7-9; D gene: NA; J gene: TRBJ2-3; clone size: many
CDR3 DNA: TGCAGCGCGGGAGTGATAGTCGCCTGGCAGTACTTC; CDR3 protein: CSAGVIVAWQYF; V gene: TRBV29-1; D gene: NA; J gene: TRBJ2-7; clone size: NA
CDR3 DNA: TGCGCCAGCAGCTTAATCCCTTCTACCGGGGGTGAGCAGTTCTTC; CDR3 protein: CASSLIPSTGGEQFF; V gene: TRBV5-1; D gene: NA; J gene: TRBJ2-1; clone size: few
CDR3 DNA: TGTGCCAGCAACTTTGGCAGGGGACTACGCGAGCAGTTCTTC; CDR3 protein: CASNFGRGLREQFF; V gene: TRBV5-6; D gene: NA; J gene: TRBJ2-1; clone size: NA
CDR3 DNA: TGCAGTGCTACTAGCGACGGGAGAGGGACAGATACGCAGTATTTT; CDR3 protein: CSATSDGRGTDTQYF; V gene: TRBV20-1; D gene: NA; J gene: TRBJ2-3; clone size: few
CDR3 DNA: TGTGCCACCAGTTCCATGACCGGTGAGCAGTTCTTC; CDR3 protein: CATSSMTGEQFF; V gene: TRBV24-1; D gene: NA; J gene: TRBJ2-1; clone size: NA
CDR3 DNA: TGCGCCAGCAGCTTACTAGCGACTAACACCGGGGAGCTGTTTTTT; CDR3 protein: CASSLLATNTGELFF; V gene: TRBV5-1; D gene: TRBD2; J gene: TRBJ2-2; clone size: NA
CDR3 DNA: TGCAGTGCCGTTATGACGGGTCGGGAGACCCAGTACTTC; CDR3 protein: CSAVMTGRETQYF; V gene: TRBV20-1; D gene: NA; J gene: TRBJ2-5; clone size: NA
CDR3 DNA: TGTGCCAGCAGATCAGAGGACAGTCCCACCGGGGAGCTGTTTTTT; CDR3 protein: CASRSEDSPTGELFF; V gene: TRBV6-1; D gene: NA; J gene: TRBJ2-2; clone size: NA
CDR3 DNA: TGTGCCAGCATAGACAGAGACTACGAGCAGTACTTC; CDR3 protein: CASIDRDYEQYF; V gene: TRBV6-5; D gene: NA; J gene: TRBJ2-7; clone size: many
CDR3 DNA: TGTGCCATCACCTCCGACAGTTCGAGGACTGAAGCTTTCTTT; CDR3 protein: CAITSDSSRTEAFF; V gene: TRBV10-3; D gene: NA; J gene: TRBJ1-1; clone size: few
CDR3 DNA: TGTGCCAGCAGCGTAGCGGCGGGAGGTGACCAAGAGACCCAGTACTTC; CDR3 protein: CASSVAAGGDQETQYF; V gene: TRBV9; D gene: TRBD2; J gene: TRBJ2-5; clone size: NA
CDR3 DNA: TGTGCCTGGAGTGTAAGGGGGCCGGGGGAGCAGTACTTC; CDR3 protein: CAWSVRGPGEQYF; V gene: TRBV30; D gene: TRBD1; J gene: TRBJ2-7; clone size: NA
CDR3 DNA: TGTGCCAGCAGCTCGGACAGGTGGTTGGGAGTCTATGGCTACACCTTC; CDR3 protein: CASSSDRWLGVYGYTF; V gene: TRBV5-5; D gene: TRBD1; J gene: TRBJ1-2; clone size: many
CDR3 DNA: TGTGCCAGCAGCCAAGGAGGCGGGGTCGGGCAGTTCTTC; CDR3 protein: CASSQGGGVGQFF; V gene: TRBV3-1; D gene: NA; J gene: TRBJ2-1; clone size: few
CDR3 DNA: TGTGCCAGCAGCCGCCAGCTCTCTAGCGGGAGGGCAGATACGCAGTATTTT; CDR3 protein: CASSRQLSSGRADTQYF; V gene: TRBV7-2; D gene: TRBD2; J gene: TRBJ2-3; clone size: many
CDR3 DNA: TGTGCCAGCAGCCCCCCCGGGCCCGGTTTACCCCAGCATTTT; CDR3 protein: CASSPPGPGLPQHF; V gene: TRBV7-9; D gene: NA; J gene: TRBJ1-5; clone size: few
CDR3 DNA: TGTGCCAGCAGTGTCCGCGGGGGCTCCTATAATTCACCCCTCCACTTT; CDR3 protein: CASSVRGGSYNSPLHF; V gene: TRBV2; D gene: NA; J gene: TRBJ1-6; clone size: NA
CDR3 DNA: TGTGCCAGCACCCTGGTCGCGAACACTGAAGCTTTCTTT; CDR3 protein: CASTLVANTEAFF; V gene: TRBV7-9; D gene: NA; J gene: TRBJ1-1; clone size: NA
CDR3 DNA: TGTGCCAGCAGGGCGGGGCGGTTGGCTGAAGCTTTCTTT; CDR3 protein: CASRAGRLAEAFF; V gene: TRBV3-1; D gene: NA; J gene: TRBJ1-1; clone size: few
CDR3 DNA: TGCAGTGCTAGAGGCCGCCCCGGACAGGGGCTGAAAGGCTACACCTTC; CDR3 protein: CSARGRPGQGLKGYTF; V gene: TRBV20-1; D gene: TRBD1; J gene: TRBJ1-2; clone size: NA
CDR3 DNA: TGCGCCAGCACGGGACAGACTTACTACGAGCAGTACTTC; CDR3 protein: CASTGQTYYEQYF; V gene: TRBV5-1; D gene: TRBD1; J gene: TRBJ2-7; clone size: few